Following are 6 T cell receptor beta chains from one sample sequenced in a study of T cell changes during pregnancy in multiple sclerosis. TCRdb's table, derived via immunoSEQ multiplex PCR, lists solely in-frame clones and lacks some. The sample lists about 77,000 clones; over 75% were seen once. This material consisted of peripheral blood, taken before pregnancy. Receptors were obtained from a female donor with multiple sclerosis, enrolled in a pregnancy study.

This sequence joins TRBV25-1 and TRBJ1-1, with a weak D call TRBD1 (5 bases). This CDR3 contains 12 residues. CDR1 is MGHDK and CDR2 is SYGVNS in the germline V gene. V shed 6 bases and J shed 6 bases, with 11 bases lying between them. CDR3 in amino acids: CASSWGRAEAFF. In DNA, the CDR3 is TGTGCCAGCAGCTGGGGCAGAGCTGAAGCTTTCTTT.

The rearrangement uses TRBV7-9 and TRBJ2-1; 9 bases fit TRBD1. CDR1 SEHNR and CDR2 FQNEAQ come from the germline V gene (reference sequence). The CDR3 is 14 residues long. V shed 6 bases and J 5 bases; nucleotides not matched to a gene: 5. CDR3 nucleotides: TGTGCCAGCAGTCCGGGACAGGGCCACAATGAGCAGTTCTTC. Translated, it gives CASSPGQGHNEQFF.

This clone was seen a handful of times. CDR3 DNA: TGTGCCAGAAGCCTCCTGGGACAGGCGAACACCGGGGAGCTGTTTTTT. This encodes CARSLLGQANTGELFF. The chain couples TRBV5-3 to TRBJ2-2; 8 nucleotides align to TRBD1. TRBV5-3 counts as an open reading frame of uncertain function. J lost 0 bases, V lost 4 bases, and 5 bases had no gene match. This CDR3 is built from 16 residues.

The chain links TRBV11-2 to TRBJ2-1; TRBD2 aligns across 7 bases. The CDR3 is 14 amino acids. Trimming at V came to 2 bases and at J to 4 bases, leaving 2 bases not matched to a gene. Germline V gene sequence: CDR1 SGHAT, CDR2 FQNNGV. CDR3 sequence reads: CASSLTGGYNEQFF. CDR3 nucleotide sequence: TGTGCCAGCAGCTTAACGGGGGGTTACAATGAGCAGTTCTTC.

V gene TRBV18 combines with J gene TRBJ1-2; D remains ambiguous. Trimming took off 0 bases at V and 13 bases at J, with 12 bases between the two ends. CDR3 length: 12 amino acids. Germline CDR1 is KGHSH and CDR2 is LQKENI. This chain's CDR3 is CASSPPSGRVTF. The DNA for the CDR3 is TGTGCCAGCTCACCACCCAGCGGGCGGGTCACCTTC.

The V call is TRBV6-5, the J call TRBJ2-7; D gene unclear. The germline gives CDR1 MNHEY, CDR2 SVGAGI. V gave up 0 bases and J gave up 4 bases, with 10 bases separating them. The CDR3 totals 14 residues. CDR3 region: CASSYSEVEYEQYF. CDR3 sequence (DNA): TGTGCCAGCAGTTACTCAGAGGTGGAGTACGAGCAGTACTTC.